This TCR beta chain was obtained from a study of response to subunit inactivated influenza vaccine. Broader study findings: With each seasonal influenza vaccination, the authors suggested, few new T cells are recruited.

TCRdb used MiXCR to reprocess the RT-PCR reads, holding one entry per CDR3 protein. The sample has about 310,000 distinct CDR3 sequences, around a fifth seen once. Germline lookup yields CDR1 LGHNA and CDR2 YNFKEQ. V gave up 1 base and J gave up 0 bases, with 13 bases separating them. This CDR3 spans 17 amino acids. This clonotype was picked up a small number of times. What it binds is unknown. The chain employs TRBV4-2 and TRBJ1-5; D is ambiguous. This clonotype was sampled from a man in his fifties or sixties who received an inactivated influenza vaccine. Sequences were derived from PBMCs from blood, sampled approximately 20 months after vaccination. The CDR3 DNA is TGTGCCAGCAGCCAAGTGTCTCTCCAGAATAGCAATCAGCCCCAGCATTTT. It codes for CASSQVSLQNSNQPQHF.